This note documents a single TCR beta chain sequence. This specimen comes from a study of blood T cells in healthy people across ages. A J-beta primer mix and a sample-barcoded 5' primer were used in a second PCR of about 7 to 12 cycles. TCRdb used MiXCR to reprocess the 5' RACE reads, holding one entry per CDR3 protein. Among about 570,000 distinct CDR3 sequences, 27% were seen once, and the ten largest hold under 20%. Donation came from healthy Caucasian individuals in Russia who were aged 6 to 90. CDR3 length: 14 residues. The germline V gene encodes CDR1 LGHNA and CDR2 YSLEER. Trimming stripped 6 bases from V and 2 bases from J, with 11 bases between.

The sequence was obtained from a woman in her 70s in good health. The specimen sequenced was blood. The genes are TRBV4-3 and TRBJ1-5; D gene uncertain. Here the CDR3 reads CASRPEGGNQPQHF. The CDR3 nucleotides are TGCGCCAGCAGACCGGAGGGAGGCAATCAGCCCCAGCATTTT.